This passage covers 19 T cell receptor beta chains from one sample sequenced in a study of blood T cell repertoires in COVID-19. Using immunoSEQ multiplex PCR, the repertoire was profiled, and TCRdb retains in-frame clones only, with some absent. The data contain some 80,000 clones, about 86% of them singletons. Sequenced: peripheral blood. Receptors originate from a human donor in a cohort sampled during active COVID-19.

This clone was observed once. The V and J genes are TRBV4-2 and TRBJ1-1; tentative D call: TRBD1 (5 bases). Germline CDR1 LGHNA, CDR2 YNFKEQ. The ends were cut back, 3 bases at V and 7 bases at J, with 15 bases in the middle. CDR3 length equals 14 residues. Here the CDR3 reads CASSHNFDSGEAFF. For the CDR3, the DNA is TGTGCCAGCAGCCACAATTTCGACAGTGGTGAAGCTTTCTTT.

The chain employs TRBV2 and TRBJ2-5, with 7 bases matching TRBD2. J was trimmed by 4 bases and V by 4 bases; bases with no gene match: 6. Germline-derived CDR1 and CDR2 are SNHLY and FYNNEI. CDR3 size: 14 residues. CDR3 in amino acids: CASSGDGEGETQYF. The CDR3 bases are TGTGCCAGCAGTGGGGACGGGGAGGGAGAGACCCAGTACTTC. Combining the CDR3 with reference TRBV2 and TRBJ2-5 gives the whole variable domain EPEVTQTPSHQVTQMGQEVILRCVPISNHLYFYWYRQILGQKVEFLVSFYNNEISEKSEIFDDQFSVERPDGSNFTLKIRSTKLEDSAMYFCASSGDGEGETQYFGPGTRLLVL.

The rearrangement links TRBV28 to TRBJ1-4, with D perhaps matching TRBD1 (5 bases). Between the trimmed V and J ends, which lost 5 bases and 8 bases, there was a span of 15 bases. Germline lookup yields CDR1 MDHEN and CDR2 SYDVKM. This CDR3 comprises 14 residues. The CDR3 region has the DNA TGTGCCAGCAGTCGCGGGGCTTCGGGAGAAAAACTGTTTTTT. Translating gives CASSRGASGEKLFF.

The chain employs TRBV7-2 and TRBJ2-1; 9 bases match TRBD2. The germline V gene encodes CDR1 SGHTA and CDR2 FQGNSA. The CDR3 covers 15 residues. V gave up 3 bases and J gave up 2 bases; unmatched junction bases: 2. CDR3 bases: TGTGCCAGCAGCTTTAGCGGGGGCCCCTACAATGAGCAGTTCTTC. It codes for CASSFSGGPYNEQFF.

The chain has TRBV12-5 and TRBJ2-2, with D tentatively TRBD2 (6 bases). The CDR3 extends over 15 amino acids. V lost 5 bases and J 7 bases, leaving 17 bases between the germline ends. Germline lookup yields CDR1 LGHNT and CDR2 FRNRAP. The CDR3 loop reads CASGAGKGLGGELFF. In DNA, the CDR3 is TGTGCTAGTGGTGCGGGAAAGGGGCTGGGCGGGGAGCTGTTTTTT.

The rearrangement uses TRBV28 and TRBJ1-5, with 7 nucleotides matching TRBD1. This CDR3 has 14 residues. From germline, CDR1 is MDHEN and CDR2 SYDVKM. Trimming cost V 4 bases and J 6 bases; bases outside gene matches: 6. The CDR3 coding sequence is TGTGCCAGCAGTTCTACAGGGGATAGTCAGCCCCAGCATTTT. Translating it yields CASSSTGDSQPQHF.

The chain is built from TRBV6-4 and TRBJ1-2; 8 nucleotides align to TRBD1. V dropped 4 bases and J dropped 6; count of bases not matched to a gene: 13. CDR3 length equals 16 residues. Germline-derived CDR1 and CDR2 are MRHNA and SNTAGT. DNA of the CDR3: TGTGCCAGCAGTGGGGCTAGACAGGGGCCCCCGGATGGCTACACCTTC. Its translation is CASSGARQGPPDGYTF.

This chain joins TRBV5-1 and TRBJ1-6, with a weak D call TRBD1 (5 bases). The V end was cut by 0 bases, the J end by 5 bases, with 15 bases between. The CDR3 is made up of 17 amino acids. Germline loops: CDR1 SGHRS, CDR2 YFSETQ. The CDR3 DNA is TGCGCCAGCAGCTTGGAGTACAGGCAAATGCATAATTCACCCCTCCACTTT. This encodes CASSLEYRQMHNSPLHF.

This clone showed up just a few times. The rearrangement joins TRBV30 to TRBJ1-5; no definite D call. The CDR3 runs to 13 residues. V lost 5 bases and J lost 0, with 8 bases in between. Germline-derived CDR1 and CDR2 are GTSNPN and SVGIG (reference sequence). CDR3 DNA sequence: TGTGCCTGGGGACGGTATAGCAATCAGCCCCAGCATTTT. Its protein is CAWGRYSNQPQHF.

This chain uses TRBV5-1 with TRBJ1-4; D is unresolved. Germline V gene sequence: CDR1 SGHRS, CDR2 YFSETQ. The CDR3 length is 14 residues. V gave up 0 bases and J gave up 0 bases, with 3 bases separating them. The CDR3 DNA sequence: TGCGCCAGCAGCTTGGAGCCAACTAATGAAAAACTGTTTTTT. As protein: CASSLEPTNEKLFF.

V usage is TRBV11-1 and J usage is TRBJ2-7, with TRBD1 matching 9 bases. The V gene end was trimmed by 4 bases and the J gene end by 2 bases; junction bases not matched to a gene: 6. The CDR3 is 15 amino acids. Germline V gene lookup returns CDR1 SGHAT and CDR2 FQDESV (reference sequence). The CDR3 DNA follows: TGTGCCAGCAGCTCCCGGGACAGGGTAGCCTACGAGCAGTACTTC. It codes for CASSSRDRVAYEQYF.

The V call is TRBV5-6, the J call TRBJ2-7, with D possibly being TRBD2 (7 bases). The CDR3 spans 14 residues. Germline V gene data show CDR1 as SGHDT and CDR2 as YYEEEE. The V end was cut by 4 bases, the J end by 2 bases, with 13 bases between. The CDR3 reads CASSTTGGPYEQYF. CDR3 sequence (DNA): TGTGCCAGCAGCACCACCGGGGGGCCCTACGAGCAGTACTTC. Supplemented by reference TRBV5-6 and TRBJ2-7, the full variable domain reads DAGVTQSPTHLIKTRGQQVTLRCSPKSGHDTVSWYQQALGQGPQFIFQYYEEEERQRGNFPDRFSGHQFPNYSSELNVNALLLGDSALYLCASSTTGGPYEQYFGPGTRLTVT.

In DNA, the CDR3 is TGTGCCTGGAGTGTCTACAGCCTCTCCTACGAGCAGTACTTC. Its protein is CAWSVYSLSYEQYF. The chain employs TRBV30 and TRBJ2-7; D unclear. The CDR3 is made up of 14 amino acids. Germline V CDR1 and CDR2: GTSNPN, SVGIG (reference sequence). The V gene lost 0 bases and the J gene lost 0 bases, with 9 bases spanning the gap.

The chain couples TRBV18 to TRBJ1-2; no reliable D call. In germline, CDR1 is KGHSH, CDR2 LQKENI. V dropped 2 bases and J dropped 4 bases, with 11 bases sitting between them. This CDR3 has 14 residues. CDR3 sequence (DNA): TGTGCCAGCTCACCAGAACGGGGAGGCTATGGCTACACCTTC. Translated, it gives CASSPERGGYGYTF.

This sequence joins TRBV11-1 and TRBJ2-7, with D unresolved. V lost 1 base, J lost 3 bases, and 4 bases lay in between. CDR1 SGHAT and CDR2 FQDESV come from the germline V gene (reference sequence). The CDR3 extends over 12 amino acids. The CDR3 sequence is CASSLVNYEQYF. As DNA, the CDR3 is TGTGCCAGCAGCTTAGTAAACTACGAGCAGTACTTC. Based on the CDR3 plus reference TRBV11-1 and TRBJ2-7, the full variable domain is EAEVAQSPRYKITEKSQAVAFWCDPISGHATLYWYRQILGQGPELLVQFQDESVVDDSQLPKDRFSAERLKGVDSTLKIQPAELGDSAMYLCASSLVNYEQYFGPGTRLTVT.

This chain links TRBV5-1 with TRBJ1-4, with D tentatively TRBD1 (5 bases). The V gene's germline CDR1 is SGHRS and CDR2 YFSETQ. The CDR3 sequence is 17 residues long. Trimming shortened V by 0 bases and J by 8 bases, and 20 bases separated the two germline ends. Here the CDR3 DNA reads TGCGCCAGCAGCTTGGGAGTAGGGGCAGCAAGTGACGAAAAACTGTTTTTT. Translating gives CASSLGVGAASDEKLFF.

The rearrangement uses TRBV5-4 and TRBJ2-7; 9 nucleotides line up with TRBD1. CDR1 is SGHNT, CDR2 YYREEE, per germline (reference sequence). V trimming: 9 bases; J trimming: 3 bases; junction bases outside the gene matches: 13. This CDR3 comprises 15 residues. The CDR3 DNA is TGTGCCATTCGAATTCCGGGACAGGGCCGCTACGAGCAGTACTTC. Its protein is CAIRIPGQGRYEQYF.

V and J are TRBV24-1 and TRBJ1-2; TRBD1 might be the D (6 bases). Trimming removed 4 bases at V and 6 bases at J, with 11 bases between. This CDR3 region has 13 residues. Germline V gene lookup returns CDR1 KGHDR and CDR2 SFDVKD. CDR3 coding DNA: TGTGCCACCAGTGAAAACAGGGTTAATGGCTACACCTTC. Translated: CATSENRVNGYTF.

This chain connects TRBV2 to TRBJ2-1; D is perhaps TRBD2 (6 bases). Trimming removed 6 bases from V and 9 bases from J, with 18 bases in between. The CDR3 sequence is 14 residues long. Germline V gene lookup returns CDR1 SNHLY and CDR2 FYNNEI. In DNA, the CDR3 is TGTGCCAGCAGCCGTACGCGGGGCAGCGCTGAGCAGTTCTTC. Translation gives CASSRTRGSAEQFF.